What follows are 12 T cell receptor beta chains derived from one specimen sequenced in a study of Graves' ophthalmopathy and Graves' hyperthyroidism. Amplification targeted the TCR beta CDR3 regions, with RNA transcripts as the source material. Second-round multiplex PCR followed a first-round RT-PCR using HTBI primers. TCRdb re-called the multiplex PCR reads through MiXCR, storing one row per CDR3 protein. The sample yields hundreds of thousands of distinct CDR3 sequences, around 20% seen once. The sequenced sample consisted of peripheral blood. The receptors stem from a woman younger than 35 with stable Graves' hyperthyroidism.

This clonotype has more than one count but fewer than ten. A junction end diverges from the germline sequence, so it may reflect a read error. The V call is TRBV5-1, the J call TRBJ2-4, with D tentatively TRBD1 (5 bases). Looked up from germline, CDR1 is SGHRS and CDR2 is YFSETQ. The CDR3 extends over 14 amino acids. Written as DNA, the CDR3 is TGCGCCAGCAGCTTGTCGTACATTACGGACATTAAGTACTTC. Amino acid sequence: CASSLSYITDIKYF.

This clonotype was recorded a few times. V and J are TRBV7-3 and TRBJ2-5, with 10 bases that match TRBD2. Per germline, CDR1 SGHTA and CDR2 FQGTGA. The CDR3 loop spans 15 amino acids. V lost 5 bases, J lost 5 bases, and 8 bases stayed unmatched. The CDR3 nucleotides read TGTGCCAGCAGCACCGGGACTAGCGTCCGGGAGACCCAGTACTTC. It specifies CASSTGTSVRETQYF.

The chain joins TRBV20-1 to TRBJ1-1, with no clear D. Germline V gives CDR1 DFQATT, CDR2 SNEGSKA (reference sequence). With 2 bases removed from V and 3 bases from J, the gap between germline ends came to 10 bases. This CDR3 is 13 amino acids long. CDR3 protein: CSARNQLHTEAFF. The CDR3 nucleotides read TGCAGTGCTAGAAACCAGCTACACACTGAAGCTTTCTTT.

This clonotype was found many times. The CDR3 is CASSELDSRNYGYTF. The CDR3 nucleotides are TGTGCCAGCAGTGAGCTGGACAGCCGGAACTATGGCTACACCTTC. The gene calls are TRBV25-1 and TRBJ1-2, with a possible D match to TRBD1 (6 bases). Trimming shortened V by 3 bases and J by 2 bases, and 13 bases separated the two germline ends. The CDR3 length is 15 residues. CDR1 is MGHDK and CDR2 is SYGVNS in the germline V gene.

This clonotype was detected ten times or more. This rearrangement joins TRBV11-2 to TRBJ2-7, with 15 bases identical to TRBD2. Germline CDR1 reads SGHAT; CDR2 reads FQNNGV. V shed 6 bases, J shed 7 bases, and the junction held 7 bases outside the gene matches. The length of the CDR3 is 15 residues. The CDR3 coding sequence is TGTGCCAGCAGTCCACCGGGACTAGCGGGAGGAGAGCAGTACTTC. As protein: CASSPPGLAGGEQYF. The complete variable domain, with remaining parts taken from reference TRBV11-2 and TRBJ2-7, reads EAGVAQSPRYKIIEKRQSVAFWCNPISGHATLYWYQQILGQGPKLLIQFQNNGVVDDSQLPKDRFSAERLKGVDSTLKIQPAKLEDSAVYLCASSPPGLAGGEQYFGPGTRLTVT.

This clonotype was seen many times. The CDR3 loop reads CASSLGQDYYEQYF. CDR3 bases: TGCGCCAGCAGCTTGGGGCAGGATTACTACGAGCAGTACTTC. This chain links TRBV5-1 with TRBJ2-7, with no clear D. V lost 0 bases and J 3 bases, leaving 10 bases between the germline ends. Per germline, CDR1 SGHRS and CDR2 YFSETQ. The CDR3 is made up of 14 amino acids.

This clonotype came up many times. V is TRBV6-2 or TRBV6-3 and J is TRBJ2-5; the match to TRBD2 covers 13 bases. Germline V gene data show CDR1 as MNHEY and CDR2 as SVGEGT. The CDR3 totals 14 residues. With 8 bases clipped from V and 5 bases from J, the junction kept 5 bases outside the gene matches. CDR3 in DNA: TGTGCCAGCGCACTAGCGGGAGGGAGGGAGACCCAGTACTTC. It encodes CASALAGGRETQYF.

This clonotype was seen many times. The chain links TRBV28 to TRBJ1-3; D gene unclear. CDR3 length equals 14 residues. V lost 6 bases and J lost 4, with 13 bases in between. Germline V gene data show CDR1 as MDHEN and CDR2 as SYDVKM. CDR3 sequence reads: CASRERISGNTIYF. The CDR3, as DNA: TGTGCCAGCAGGGAAAGGATATCGGGAAACACCATATATTTT.

This clonotype was detected many times. This chain links TRBV30 with TRBJ1-6; TRBD1 matches at 7 bases. The trim removed 5 bases at V and 1 base at J, leaving 11 bases unmatched. Germline lookup yields CDR1 GTSNPN and CDR2 SVGIG (reference sequence). The CDR3 sequence is 17 residues long. CDR3 sequence reads: CAWGKLPGGSYNSPLHF. The CDR3 coding sequence is TGTGCCTGGGGAAAACTCCCAGGGGGATCCTATAATTCACCCCTCCACTTT.

The rearrangement links TRBV5-1 to TRBJ2-1; D perhaps matches TRBD1 (7 bases). The V gene's germline CDR1 is SGHRS and CDR2 YFSETQ. V gave up 4 bases and J gave up 1 base, with 15 bases separating them. There are 16 residues in the CDR3. The CDR3 loop reads CASSLKQGRSYNEQFF. CDR3 in DNA: TGCGCCAGCAGCCTTAAACAGGGGAGGTCCTACAATGAGCAGTTCTTC.

This clonotype was seen a handful of times. The genes are TRBV15 and TRBJ2-2; D gene uncertain. The germline V gene has CDR1 LNHNV and CDR2 YYDKDF (reference sequence). The V gene lost 4 bases and the J gene lost 0 bases, with 12 bases spanning the gap. The CDR3 spans 16 residues. Written as DNA, the CDR3 is TGTGCCACCAGCACCTTCTATCGAGCGAACACCGGGGAGCTGTTTTTT. This encodes CATSTFYRANTGELFF.

The chain combines TRBV28 with TRBJ2-5; TRBD1 matches 8 bases. Per germline, CDR1 MDHEN and CDR2 SYDVKM. The CDR3 consists of 16 residues. V shed 10 bases and J 5 bases; nucleotides not matched to a gene: 18. This CDR3 is CAITPRQGMFLETQYF. The CDR3 DNA follows: TGTGCCATCACACCCCGACAGGGGATGTTCCTGGAGACCCAGTACTTC. The whole variable domain, filled in from reference TRBV28 and TRBJ2-5, reads DVKVTQSSRYLVKRTGEKVFLECVQDMDHENMFWYRQDPGLGLRLIYFSYDVKMKEKGDIPEGYSVSREKKERFSLILESASTNQTSMYLCAITPRQGMFLETQYFGPGTRLLVL.